The clone carrying this T cell receptor (beta chain) was observed many times. Its target is unknown. The sample originates from a study of T-cell reconstitution after alpha-beta-depleted transplantation in children. V was cut by 5 bases and J by 6 bases, with 12 bases left in between. CDR3 length equals 12 residues. Germline loops: CDR1 SQVTM, CDR2 ANQGSEA. Library preparation (for TCRbeta) was performed with unique molecular identifiers. TCRdb redid the calling of the PCR reads with MiXCR, one entry per CDR3 protein. The sample yields about 300,000 distinct CDR3 sequences, over 7.5% seen once. The study's findings and limits: Two months or so post-transplant, alpha-beta T cells reportedly derived from several hundred expanded graft clones. Among T cells one year after transplant, newly produced cells accounted for most counts and diversity.

The sequence was obtained from a female patient between 2 and 10 years old who had a stem cell transplant for Fanconi anemia, so the T cells may come from the graft donor. Source: peripheral blood, taken 360 days after TCRalphabeta/CD19-depleted stem cell transplant. This chain joins TRBV29-1 and TRBJ2-3; D is unresolved. In nucleotides, the CDR3 is TGCAGCGTTTCATTTAGGGCGGATACGCAGTATTTT. The encoded protein is CSVSFRADTQYF.